This is a list of T cell receptor beta chains from one sample in a study of blood T cells in healthy people across ages. In TCRdb, the 5' RACE reads were re-called with MiXCR into one record per CDR3 protein. The sample records approximately 820,000 distinct CDR3 sequences, more than 40% being singletons. The sequenced sample consisted of blood. The receptors stem from a man between 60 and 75 years old in good health. The CDR3 runs from the conserved cysteine through the conserved F or W. The order of the fields is D gene, clone size, J gene, V gene, CDR3 protein, CDR3 DNA. A D gene is named only where the DNA matches it firmly. Not every row has a clone size; where given, it reads once, few, many or a size class.

TRBD1,many,TRBJ2-7,TRBV10-2,CASSVGQAYEQYF,TGCGCCAGCAGTGTTGGACAGGCCTACGAGCAGTACTTC
.,.,TRBJ1-2,TRBV27,CASSSGLSNYGYTF,TGTGCCAGCAGTTCGGGTCTTAGTAACTATGGCTACACCTTC
.,.,TRBJ1-6,TRBV5-1,CASSIVDGDNSPLHF,TGCGCCAGCAGTATAGTGGACGGAGATAATTCACCCCTCCACTTT
.,.,TRBJ1-2,TRBV3-1,CASSQDPGGLYYGYTF,TGTGCCAGCAGCCAAGATCCGGGGGGACTATACTATGGCTACACCTTC
TRBD1,.,TRBJ1-6,TRBV2,CASSEQGGYSKPLHF,TGTGCCAGCAGTGAACAGGGGGGGTACTCAAAACCCCTCCACTTT
TRBD2,.,TRBJ2-5,TRBV20-1,CSAREEGLAGWETQYF,TGCAGTGCCAGAGAGGAGGGACTAGCGGGGTGGGAGACCCAGTACTTC
TRBD1,.,TRBJ2-3,TRBV7-2,CASSSQGQTQGTQYF,TGTGCCAGCAGCTCCCAGGGACAGACACAGGGGACGCAGTATTTT
.,.,TRBJ2-2,TRBV9,CACSEGGTGRTGELFF,TGTGCCTGCAGCGAGGGAGGGACAGGACGAACCGGGGAGCTGTTTTTT
.,few,TRBJ2-4,TRBV5-6,CASSLVRVTKNIQYF,TGTGCCAGCAGCTTGGTTAGGGTAACCAAAAACATTCAGTACTTC
.,few,TRBJ2-7,TRBV30,CALGSVGGYEQYF,TGTGCCTTGGGGAGCGTTGGGGGCTACGAGCAGTACTTC
.,few,TRBJ2-6,TRBV27,CASSELPLNSGANVLTF,TGTGCCAGCAGCGAGTTGCCCCTGAACTCTGGGGCCAACGTCCTGACTTTC
TRBD1,.,TRBJ2-5,TRBV3-1,CASSQDQQGARETQYF,TGTGCCAGCAGCCAAGATCAACAGGGGGCAAGAGAGACCCAGTACTTC
.,few,TRBJ1-1,TRBV29-1,CSVVEGEMNTEAFF,TGCAGCGTTGTGGAGGGGGAGATGAACACTGAAGCTTTCTTT
.,.,TRBJ1-4,TRBV14,CASSPGPNNEKLFF,TGTGCCAGCAGCCCTGGACCGAATAATGAAAAACTGTTTTTT
.,many,TRBJ2-3,TRBV28,CASSRWGVSSTDTQYF,TGTGCCAGCAGCAGGTGGGGGGTGTCTAGCACAGATACGCAGTATTTT
.,few,TRBJ2-1,TRBV7-6,CASSDPLHEQFF,TGTGCCAGCAGTGACCCCCTCCATGAGCAGTTCTTC
.,.,TRBJ2-7,TRBV7-2,CASSKTGRGYEQYF,TGTGCCAGCAGCAAGACGGGACGGGGCTACGAGCAGTACTTC
TRBD2,.,TRBJ2-7,TRBV10-3,CATRRASGYEQYF,TGTGCCACACGGCGGGCTAGCGGCTACGAGCAGTACTTC
.,many,TRBJ2-6,TRBV7-2,CASSGNRAGANVLTF,TGTGCCAGCAGCGGCAACAGGGCTGGGGCCAACGTCCTGACTTTC
.,few,TRBJ1-2,TRBV20-1,CSAHRGGGYTF,TGCAGTGCTCACCGTGGTGGGGGCTACACCTTC
.,.,TRBJ2-5,TRBV10-1,CASSESRGTAMETQYF,TGCGCCAGCAGTGAGTCGAGAGGGACGGCTATGGAGACCCAGTACTTC
.,.,TRBJ2-1,TRBV10-3,CAISPPGVSYNEQFF,TGTGCCATCAGCCCCCCAGGGGTCTCCTACAATGAGCAGTTCTTC
TRBD2,.,TRBJ2-4,TRBV6-2/TRBV6-3,CASSIFPLGRGSGGEQYF,TGTGCCAGCAGCATATTCCCTTTAGGGCGGGGGAGCGGTGGTGAGCAGTACTTC
TRBD2,.,TRBJ2-3,TRBV15,CATSKRLAPTDTQYF,TGTGCCACCAGCAAGAGACTAGCGCCCACAGATACGCAGTATTTT
.,.,TRBJ2-7,TRBV6-1,CASSEGDGYEQYF,TGTGCCAGCAGTGAAGGGGACGGCTACGAGCAGTACTTC
.,few,TRBJ2-7,TRBV20-1,CSAPQTTGWPYEQYF,TGCAGTGCTCCACAAACCACAGGGTGGCCCTACGAGCAGTACTTC
.,once,TRBJ2-5,TRBV2,CASRVLSEQYF,TGTGCCAGCAGAGTACTGAGTGAGCAGTACTTC
.,.,TRBJ2-7,TRBV4-3,CASSQDLLAGTYEQYF,TGCGCCAGCAGCCAGGACCTACTGGCGGGGACCTACGAGCAGTACTTC
TRBD1,few,TRBJ2-3,TRBV29-1,CSVAMGQGSTDTQYF,TGCAGCGTTGCAATGGGACAGGGCAGCACAGATACGCAGTATTTT
TRBD1,few,TRBJ2-7,TRBV10-3,CAIKGAEFYEQYF,TGTGCCATCAAGGGGGCGGAATTCTACGAGCAGTACTTC
.,.,TRBJ1-3,TRBV28,CASSHRMGNTIYF,TGTGCCAGCAGTCATCGTATGGGAAACACCATATATTTT
TRBD2,.,TRBJ2-1,TRBV2,CASRTGLAGGPGGEQFF,TGTGCCAGCAGAACCGGACTAGCGGGGGGGCCGGGTGGTGAGCAGTTCTTC
TRBD2,.,TRBJ2-1,TRBV2,CASLGWPIAGGQNEQFF,TGTGCCAGCCTAGGTTGGCCCATAGCGGGGGGGCAGAATGAGCAGTTCTTC
TRBD2,.,TRBJ2-2,TRBV7-2,CASSLRTSGGTGELFF,TGTGCCAGCAGCCTCCGGACTAGCGGGGGCACCGGGGAGCTGTTTTTT
TRBD1,.,TRBJ2-3,TRBV2,CASREQGATQYF,TGTGCCAGCAGGGAACAGGGGGCGACGCAGTATTTT
.,.,TRBJ2-3,TRBV10-3,CAISPLGGDTQYF,TGTGCCATCAGTCCCCTGGGGGGAGATACGCAGTATTTT
.,.,TRBJ1-5,TRBV6-2/TRBV6-3,CASSYSGRAQPQHF,TGTGCCAGCAGTTACTCGGGAAGGGCTCAGCCCCAGCATTTT
TRBD1,few,TRBJ2-7,TRBV13,CASSPETGKTYEQYF,TGTGCCAGCAGCCCGGAGACAGGGAAGACCTACGAGCAGTACTTC
.,.,TRBJ2-7,TRBV21-1,CASSKNRDSNRHEQYF,TGTGCCAGCAGCAAAAATCGGGACTCGAATCGGCACGAGCAGTACTTC
.,few,TRBJ2-7,TRBV13,CASSAHPGRGSDEQYF,TGTGCCAGCAGCGCACACCCGGGCAGGGGATCGGACGAGCAGTACTTC
.,.,TRBJ2-1,TRBV4-2,CASSQGAARHEQFF,TGTGCCAGCAGCCAAGGCGCGGCCCGCCATGAGCAGTTCTTC
.,few,TRBJ1-1,TRBV13,CASSLAEAGAIRAFF,TGTGCCAGCAGCCTCGCGGAGGCGGGGGCGATCCGGGCTTTCTTT
TRBD1,few,TRBJ1-6,TRBV15,CATSRDPGQAAPLHF,TGTGCCACCAGCAGAGATCCGGGACAGGCTGCACCCCTCCACTTT
TRBD2,many,TRBJ2-5,TRBV6-2/TRBV6-3,CASSPRTSPETQYF,TGTGCCAGCAGTCCTCGGACTAGTCCCGAGACCCAGTACTTC
TRBD2,.,TRBJ2-4,TRBV28,CACRGGSKNIQYF,TGTGCCTGCCGCGGGGGGTCCAAAAACATTCAGTACTTC
.,.,TRBJ1-6,TRBV18,CASSGLDDSPLHF,TGTGCCAGCTCAGGGCTTGACGACTCACCCCTCCACTTT
.,many,TRBJ2-1,TRBV29-1,CSVEGTAGSYNEQFF,TGCAGCGTTGAGGGCACCGCGGGCTCCTACAATGAGCAGTTCTTC
.,.,TRBJ2-3,TRBV14,CASSQVPDTQYF,TGTGCCAGCAGCCAAGTCCCAGATACGCAGTATTTT
TRBD2,few,TRBJ2-5,TRBV20-1,CSARGRRTSGGQETQYF,TGCAGTGCTAGAGGGCGGAGGACTAGCGGGGGCCAAGAGACCCAGTACTTC
.,.,TRBJ2-1,TRBV9,CASSEGRGANNEQFF,TGTGCCAGCAGTGAGGGACGGGGGGCGAACAATGAGCAGTTCTTC
.,once,TRBJ2-7,TRBV9,CASSVGGDEQYF,TGTGCCAGCAGCGTAGGTGGTGACGAGCAGTACTTC
.,.,TRBJ2-2,TRBV7-9,CASSLTGTTNTGELFF,TGTGCCAGCAGCCTAACCGGGACAACGAACACCGGGGAGCTGTTTTTT
TRBD1,.,TRBJ1-1,TRBV28,CASTSSGGSFDYRAFF,TGTGCCAGCACTTCATCAGGGGGCTCTTTTGACTATCGGGCTTTCTTT
TRBD1,.,TRBJ1-6,TRBV5-1,CASSLGDRADSPLHF,TGCGCCAGCAGCTTGGGCGACAGGGCGGATTCACCCCTCCACTTT
TRBD2,.,TRBJ2-5,TRBV27,CATLAPRGETQYF,TGTGCCACCCTGGCCCCGCGGGGGGAGACCCAGTACTTC
.,.,TRBJ2-7,TRBV10-3,CAISVGTGYEQYF,TGTGCCATCAGTGTCGGCACTGGCTACGAGCAGTACTTC
TRBD2,.,TRBJ2-5,TRBV7-2,CASTVSGGSGDTQYF,TGTGCCAGCACCGTTAGCGGGGGGTCGGGGGATACGCAGTACTTC
TRBD2,few,TRBJ2-1,TRBV24-1,CATSDSSGGRDEQFF,TGTGCCACCAGTGATTCTAGCGGGGGGAGGGATGAGCAGTTCTTC
.,few,TRBJ2-1,TRBV5-1,CASSTGTDPKGHEQFF,TGCGCCAGCAGCACCGGGACGGATCCAAAAGGTCATGAGCAGTTCTTC